These 20 T cell receptor beta chains share one sample of origin, sequenced in a study of radiotherapy plus CTLA-4 blockade in lung cancer. The repertoire was sequenced with immunoSEQ multiplex PCR; TCRdb's copy has only in-frame clones and lacks some. This table has tens of thousands of clones, 76% appearing once. Sample: peripheral blood, taken from a patient treated with radiotherapy plus ipilimumab. The receptors shown here come from a human donor with non-small cell lung cancer who had a complete response to radiotherapy plus ipilimumab.

This chain uses TRBV6-5 with TRBJ1-2, with D possibly TRBD1 on 5 matching bases. Germline CDR1 is MNHEY and CDR2 is SVGAGI. The CDR3 spans 12 residues. V was shortened by 6 bases and J by 6 bases, with 11 bases between the two germline ends. DNA of the CDR3: TGTGCCAGCAGGCGCCGGGGGGATGGCTACACCTTC. It translates to CASRRRGDGYTF.

The rearrangement links TRBV14 to TRBJ2-7; 9 positions match TRBD1. The CDR3 spans 16 residues. After removal of 0 bases from V and 3 bases from J, the junction contained 6 bases not matched to a gene. Germline CDR1 reads SGHDN; CDR2 reads FVKESK. The CDR3 coding sequence is TGTGCCAGCAGCCAAGAAGGGTCGGGACAGGGCTACGAGCAGTACTTC. It encodes CASSQEGSGQGYEQYF.

The gene calls are TRBV6-1 and TRBJ2-2; no definite D call. V lost 6 bases and J 7 bases, leaving 9 bases between the germline ends. From germline, CDR1 is MNHNS and CDR2 SASEGT. The CDR3 runs to 12 residues. CDR3 nucleotides: TGTGCCAGCAGGGGCCGGTACGGGGAGCTGTTTTTT. This sequence encodes CASRGRYGELFF.

The gene calls are TRBV2 and TRBJ2-5; possibly TRBD1 for D (6 bases). The DNA end is more similar to TRBJ2-7, so the J call may be wrong. The CDR3 contains 14 residues. The V gene's germline CDR1 is SNHLY and CDR2 FYNNEI. CDR3 region: CASQAEGVSYEQYF. CDR3 in DNA: TGTGCCAGCCAGGCCGAGGGGGTTAGTTACGAGCAGTACTTC.

The genes are TRBV6-1 and TRBJ2-2, with 8 bases identical to TRBD2. Looked up from germline, CDR1 is MNHNS and CDR2 is SASEGT. Trimming removed 6 bases from V and 7 bases from J; junction bases left unmatched: 7. The CDR3 consists of 14 residues. CDR3 DNA: TGTGCCAGCAGCAGCGGGGGCCGAGGCGGGGAGCTGTTTTTT. Encoded protein: CASSSGGRGGELFF.

This rearrangement joins TRBV6-1 to TRBJ2-7, with 9 bases identical to TRBD1. This CDR3 comprises 16 residues. The V and J ends lost 2 bases and 3 bases, in that order; junction bases with no gene match: 8. From germline, CDR1 is MNHNS and CDR2 SASEGT. CDR3: CASSELGTGLGYEQYF. The CDR3 nucleotides are TGTGCCAGCAGTGAACTAGGGACAGGGTTAGGCTACGAGCAGTACTTC.

This chain links TRBV5-5 with TRBJ2-2, with TRBD1 matching 11 bases. The CDR3 loop spans 18 amino acids. Germline CDR1 and CDR2: SGHKS and YYEKEE (reference sequence). Trimming took 4 bases from V and 3 from J; bases not matched to a gene: 11. In DNA form, the CDR3 reads TGTGCCAGCAGCCCCCAACGCGGGACAGGGGGTTACACCGGGGAGCTGTTTTTT. Translated, it gives CASSPQRGTGGYTGELFF.

V is TRBV2 and J is TRBJ2-6; no firm D call. Germline CDR1 reads SNHLY; CDR2 reads FYNNEI. Trimming removed 6 bases from V and 0 bases from J, with 6 bases in between. This CDR3 has 14 amino acids. CDR3 loop: CASRQTSGANVLTF. In nucleotides, the CDR3 is TGTGCCAGCAGACAGACCTCTGGGGCCAACGTCCTGACTTTC.

This chain uses TRBV11-2 with TRBJ2-3; 10 bases align to TRBD2. The ends lost 3 bases at V and 4 bases at J; junction bases unmatched: 7. This CDR3 is 16 amino acids long. Looked up from germline, CDR1 is SGHAT and CDR2 is FQNNGV. The CDR3 spells CASSFRLAGGSDTQYF. The CDR3, as DNA: TGTGCCAGCAGCTTCCGTTTAGCGGGAGGCTCAGATACGCAGTATTTT.

The gene calls are TRBV7-9 and TRBJ1-3; 10 nucleotides line up with TRBD1. J was trimmed by 2 bases and V by 5 bases; bases with no gene match: 15. In germline, CDR1 is SEHNR, CDR2 FQNEAQ (reference sequence). This CDR3 is 19 amino acids long. The CDR3 spells CASSRLTGDRGSAGNTIYF. The CDR3 nucleotides are TGTGCCAGCAGCCGACTGACCGGGGACAGGGGTTCGGCTGGAAACACCATATATTTT.

This chain joins TRBV15 and TRBJ2-1; 12 bases map to TRBD2. Germline assignment: CDR1 LNHNV and CDR2 YYDKDF (reference sequence). V gave up 0 bases and J gave up 9 bases; unmatched junction bases: 9. This CDR3 spans 17 amino acids. This CDR3 reads CATSRDFRASGGAEQFF. The CDR3 DNA reads as TGTGCCACCAGCAGAGATTTTAGGGCTAGCGGGGGGGCTGAGCAGTTCTTC.

The chain carries TRBV18 and TRBJ2-4, with D possibly TRBD2 on 7 matching bases. The V gene lost 3 bases and the J gene lost 0 bases, with 12 bases spanning the gap. Per the germline V gene, CDR1 is KGHSH and CDR2 is LQKENI. The CDR3 length is 16 residues. The DNA of the CDR3 is TGTGCCAGCTCACCCCCCGGGGGGCTAGCCAAAAACATTCAGTACTTC. Amino acid sequence: CASSPPGGLAKNIQYF. Full variable domain (remainder filled in from reference TRBV18 and TRBJ2-4): NAGVMQNPRHLVRRRGQEARLRCSPMKGHSHVYWYRQLPEEGLKFMVYLQKENIIDESGMPKERFSAEFPKEGPSILRIQQVVRGDSAAYFCASSPPGGLAKNIQYFGAGTRLSVL.

The rearrangement links TRBV9 to TRBJ1-2; D is ambiguous. Trimming took 7 bases from V and 4 from J, leaving 8 bases between them. Germline CDR1 SGDLS, CDR2 YYNGEE. This CDR3 region has 11 residues. Written as DNA, the CDR3 is TGTGCCAGCCAGCGGAGCTATGGCTACACCTTC. Amino acid sequence: CASQRSYGYTF. Looking up the rest from reference TRBV9 and TRBJ1-2 gives the full variable domain: DSGVTQTPKHLITATGQRVTLRCSPRSGDLSVYWYQQSLDQGLQFLIQYYNGEERAKGNILERFSAQQFPDLHSELNLSSLELGDSALYFCASQRSYGYTFGSGTRLTVV.

This clone has only one observation. The chain couples TRBV6-1 to TRBJ1-5, with D maybe TRBD1 (5 bases). Germline values: CDR1 MNHNS, CDR2 SASEGT. The CDR3 sequence is 19 residues long. Trimming stripped 1 base from V and 4 bases from J, with 23 bases between. The CDR3 loop reads CASSEERGIYGTANQPQHF. CDR3 DNA: TGTGCCAGCAGTGAAGAACGGGGGATATATGGGACGGCTAATCAGCCCCAGCATTTT.

The chain carries TRBV27 and TRBJ2-7, with D perhaps matching TRBD1 (5 bases). The CDR3 has 14 amino acids. Trimming cost V 2 bases and J 2 bases, with 10 bases left between them. Germline CDR1 MNHEY, CDR2 SMNVEV (reference sequence). In DNA, the CDR3 is TGTGCCAGCAGTTTAGGTGACAGAACCTACGAGCAGTACTTC. Translated, it gives CASSLGDRTYEQYF.

The genes are TRBV5-1 and TRBJ2-3, with D unresolved. V dropped 2 bases and J dropped 1 base, with 11 bases sitting between them. Germline CDR1 SGHRS, CDR2 YFSETQ. The CDR3 is 15 residues long. The CDR3 reads CASSFLGSGTDTQYF. The CDR3 region has the DNA TGCGCCAGCAGCTTTCTCGGGTCGGGCACAGATACGCAGTATTTT.

This chain links TRBV12-5 with TRBJ2-7; D is undetermined. V was shortened by 2 bases and J by 8 bases, with 10 bases between the two germline ends. The CDR3 extends over 12 amino acids. Germline V gene lookup returns CDR1 LGHNT and CDR2 FRNRAP. DNA of the CDR3: TGTGCTAGTGGTTTGAGCATTTCGCAGCAGTACTTC. Protein sequence: CASGLSISQQYF.

The rearrangement joins TRBV19 to TRBJ1-1; 8 bases match TRBD1. CDR3 size: 16 residues. The germline V gene has CDR1 LNHDA and CDR2 SQIVND (reference sequence). Trimming cost V 3 bases and J 5 bases; bases outside gene matches: 11. For the CDR3, the DNA is TGTGCCAGTAGTATCCCCGCGACAGGGGCGGATACTGAAGCTTTCTTT. Protein product: CASSIPATGADTEAFF.

The chain couples TRBV6-5 to TRBJ2-7; 10 bases fit TRBD1. The CDR3 contains 15 residues. Germline V gives CDR1 MNHEY, CDR2 SVGAGI. The J segment lost 3 bases and the V segment lost 6 bases, leaving 8 bases of the junction unmatched. DNA of the CDR3: TGTGCCAGCAGCTTAGACAGGGGGCTGTTCTACGAGCAGTACTTC. Protein: CASSLDRGLFYEQYF.

In its sample, this clone was seen a few times. This rearrangement joins TRBV7-9 to TRBJ2-1, with 9 positions matching TRBD2. Germline V gives CDR1 SEHNR, CDR2 FQNEAQ (reference sequence). This CDR3 comprises 16 residues. Losses at the gene ends were 5 bases for V and 3 bases for J; bases not matched to a gene: 8. The CDR3 loop reads CASSALPTSGYNEQFF. The CDR3 region has the DNA TGTGCCAGCAGCGCCCTACCGACTAGCGGCTACAATGAGCAGTTCTTC.